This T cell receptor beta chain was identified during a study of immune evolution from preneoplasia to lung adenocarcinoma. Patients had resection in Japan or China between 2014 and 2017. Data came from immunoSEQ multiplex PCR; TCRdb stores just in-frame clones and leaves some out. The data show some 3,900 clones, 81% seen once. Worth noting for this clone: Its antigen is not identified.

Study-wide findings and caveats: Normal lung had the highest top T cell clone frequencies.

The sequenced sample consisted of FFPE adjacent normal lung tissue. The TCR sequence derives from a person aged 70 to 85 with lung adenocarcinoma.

CDR3 sequence (DNA): TGTGCCAGCACACTCATTTCAGGGGCCAACGTCCTGACTTTC. It codes for CASTLISGANVLTF. V is TRBV2 and J is TRBJ2-6, with no clear D. Germline loops: CDR1 SNHLY, CDR2 FYNNEI. V lost 7 bases and J 4 bases, leaving 11 bases between the germline ends. This CDR3 is built from 14 residues.